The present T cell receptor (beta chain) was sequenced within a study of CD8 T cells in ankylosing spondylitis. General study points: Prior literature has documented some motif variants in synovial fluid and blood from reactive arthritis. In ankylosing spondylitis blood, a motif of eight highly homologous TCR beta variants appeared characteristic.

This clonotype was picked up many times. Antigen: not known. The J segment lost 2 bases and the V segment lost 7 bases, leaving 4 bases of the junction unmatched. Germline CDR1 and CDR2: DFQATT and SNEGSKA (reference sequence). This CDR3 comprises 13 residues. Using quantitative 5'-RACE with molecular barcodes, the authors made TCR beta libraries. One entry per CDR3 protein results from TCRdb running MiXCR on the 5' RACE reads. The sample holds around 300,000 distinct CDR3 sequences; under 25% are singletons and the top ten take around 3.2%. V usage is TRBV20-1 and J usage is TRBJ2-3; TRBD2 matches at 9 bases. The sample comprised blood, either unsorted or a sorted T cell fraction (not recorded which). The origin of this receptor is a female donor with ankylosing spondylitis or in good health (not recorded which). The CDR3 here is CSVSGGITDTQYF. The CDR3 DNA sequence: TGCAGTGTCAGCGGGGGGATCACAGATACGCAGTATTTT.